This T cell receptor beta chain came from a study of T cells in Graves' hyperthyroidism and ophthalmopathy. Study as a whole: Once the initial diagnosis was made, peripheral blood was obtained before any treatment.

Authors of the study amplified TCR beta CDR3 regions from RNA transcripts. The TCR CDR3 was amplified in a first-round RT-PCR using the HTBI primer set. Each CDR3 protein gets one entry after TCRdb re-called the multiplex PCR reads with MiXCR. The sample includes hundreds of thousands of distinct CDR3 sequences, about 20% seen only once; the top ten take approximately 48%. Sequenced sample: blood. This clonotype was sampled from a man aged 40-49 years with Graves' ophthalmopathy.

Here the CDR3 DNA reads TGTGCCAGCAGCCCGACAGGTGGAGGGGATAATGAAAAACTGTTTTTT. Translating gives CASSPTGGGDNEKLFF. V gene TRBV2 combines with J gene TRBJ1-4; tentative D call: TRBD1 (6 bases). The germline CDR1 and CDR2 sequences are SNHLY and FYNNEI. The CDR3 runs to 16 residues. The V and J ends lost 6 bases and 4 bases respectively, with 18 bases between them.